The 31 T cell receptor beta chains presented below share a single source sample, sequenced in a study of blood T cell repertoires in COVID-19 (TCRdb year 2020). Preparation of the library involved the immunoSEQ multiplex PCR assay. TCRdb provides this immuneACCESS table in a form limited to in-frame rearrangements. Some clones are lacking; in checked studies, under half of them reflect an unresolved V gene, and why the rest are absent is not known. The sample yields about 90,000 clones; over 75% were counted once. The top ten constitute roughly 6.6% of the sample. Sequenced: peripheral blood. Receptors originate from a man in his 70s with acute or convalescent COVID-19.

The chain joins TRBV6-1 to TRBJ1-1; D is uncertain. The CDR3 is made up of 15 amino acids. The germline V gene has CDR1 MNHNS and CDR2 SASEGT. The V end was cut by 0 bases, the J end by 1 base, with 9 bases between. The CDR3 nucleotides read TGTGCCAGCAGTGAAGCGGGCAGATCGAACACTGAAGCTTTCTTT. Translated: CASSEAGRSNTEAFF.

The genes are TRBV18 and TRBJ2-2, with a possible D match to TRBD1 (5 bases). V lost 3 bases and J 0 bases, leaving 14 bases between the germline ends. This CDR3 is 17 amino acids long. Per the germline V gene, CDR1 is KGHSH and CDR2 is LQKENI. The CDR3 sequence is CASSPRTQPSNTGELFF. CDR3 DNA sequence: TGTGCCAGCTCACCTCGGACACAACCGTCGAACACCGGGGAGCTGTTTTTT.

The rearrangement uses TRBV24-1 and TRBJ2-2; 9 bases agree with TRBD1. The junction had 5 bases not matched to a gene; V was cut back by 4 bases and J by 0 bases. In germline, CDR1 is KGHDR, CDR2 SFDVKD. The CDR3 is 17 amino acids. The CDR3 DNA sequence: TGTGCCACCAGTGAGGTGACAGGGGGGACGAACACCGGGGAGCTGTTTTTT. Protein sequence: CATSEVTGGTNTGELFF.

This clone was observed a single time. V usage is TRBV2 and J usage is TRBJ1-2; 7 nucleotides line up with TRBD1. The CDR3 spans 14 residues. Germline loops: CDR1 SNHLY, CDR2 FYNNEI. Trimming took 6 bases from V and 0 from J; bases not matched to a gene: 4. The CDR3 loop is CASRGQDANYGYTF. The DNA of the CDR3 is TGTGCCAGCAGAGGACAGGATGCTAACTATGGCTACACCTTC.

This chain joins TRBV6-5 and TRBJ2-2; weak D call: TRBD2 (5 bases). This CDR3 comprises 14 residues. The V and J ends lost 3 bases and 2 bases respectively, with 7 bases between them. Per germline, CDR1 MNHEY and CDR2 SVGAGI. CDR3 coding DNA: TGTGCCAGCAGTTATGGACTTAACACCGGGGAGCTGTTTTTT. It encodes CASSYGLNTGELFF.

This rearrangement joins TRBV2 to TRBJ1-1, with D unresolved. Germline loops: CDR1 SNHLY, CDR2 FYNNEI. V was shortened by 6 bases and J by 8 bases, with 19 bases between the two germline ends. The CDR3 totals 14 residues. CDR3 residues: CASRTSPVTQEAFF. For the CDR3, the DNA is TGTGCCAGCAGGACAAGCCCGGTTACTCAAGAAGCTTTCTTT.

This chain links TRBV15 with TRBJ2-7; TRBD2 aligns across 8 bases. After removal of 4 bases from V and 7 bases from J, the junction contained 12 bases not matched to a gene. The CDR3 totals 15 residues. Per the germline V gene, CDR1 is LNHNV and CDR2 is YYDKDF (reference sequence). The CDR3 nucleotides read TGTGCCACCAGCAACGACGGGAGGGGGGCAGGGGAGCAGTACGTC. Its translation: CATSNDGRGAGEQYV.

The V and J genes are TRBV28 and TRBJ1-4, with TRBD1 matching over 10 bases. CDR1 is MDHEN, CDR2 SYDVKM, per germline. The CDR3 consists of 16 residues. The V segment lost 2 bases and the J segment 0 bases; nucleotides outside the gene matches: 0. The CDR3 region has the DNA TGTGCCAGCAGTTTAGACAGGGGGCCAACTAATGAAAAACTGTTTTTT. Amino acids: CASSLDRGPTNEKLFF. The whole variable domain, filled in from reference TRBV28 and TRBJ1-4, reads DVKVTQSSRYLVKRTGEKVFLECVQDMDHENMFWYRQDPGLGLRLIYFSYDVKMKEKGDIPEGYSVSREKKERFSLILESASTNQTSMYLCASSLDRGPTNEKLFFGSGTQLSVL.

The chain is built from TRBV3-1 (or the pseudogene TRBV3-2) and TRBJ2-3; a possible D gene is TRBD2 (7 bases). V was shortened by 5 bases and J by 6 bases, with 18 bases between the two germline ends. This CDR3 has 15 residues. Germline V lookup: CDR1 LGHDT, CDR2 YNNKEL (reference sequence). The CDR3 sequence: CASSAPGGLTDTQYF. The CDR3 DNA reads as TGTGCCAGCAGCGCACCGGGGGGCTTGACGGATACGCAGTATTTT.

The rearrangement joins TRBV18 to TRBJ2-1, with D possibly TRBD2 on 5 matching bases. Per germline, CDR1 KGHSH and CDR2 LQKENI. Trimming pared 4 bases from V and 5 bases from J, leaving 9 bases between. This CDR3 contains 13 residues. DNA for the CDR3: TGTGCCAGCTCACAAGGACTGAACAATGAGCAGTTCTTC. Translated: CASSQGLNNEQFF.

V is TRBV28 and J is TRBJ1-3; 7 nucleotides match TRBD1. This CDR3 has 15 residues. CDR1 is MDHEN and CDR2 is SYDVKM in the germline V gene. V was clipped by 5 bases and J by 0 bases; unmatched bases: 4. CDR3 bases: TGTGCCAGCAGTCAACAGGGGCTCTCTGGAAACACCATATATTTT. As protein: CASSQQGLSGNTIYF.

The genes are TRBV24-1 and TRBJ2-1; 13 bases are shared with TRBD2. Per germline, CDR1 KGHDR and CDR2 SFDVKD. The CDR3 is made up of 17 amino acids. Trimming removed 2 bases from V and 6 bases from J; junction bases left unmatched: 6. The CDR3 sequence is CATSDWTSGSGGNEQFF. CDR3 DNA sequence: TGTGCCACCAGTGATTGGACTAGCGGGAGTGGGGGCAATGAGCAGTTCTTC.

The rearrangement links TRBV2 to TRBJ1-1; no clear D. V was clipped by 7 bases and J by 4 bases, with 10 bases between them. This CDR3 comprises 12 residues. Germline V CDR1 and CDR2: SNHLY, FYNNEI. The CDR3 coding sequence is TGTGCCAGCACCGAGGGAATCACTGAAGCTTTCTTT. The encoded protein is CASTEGITEAFF.

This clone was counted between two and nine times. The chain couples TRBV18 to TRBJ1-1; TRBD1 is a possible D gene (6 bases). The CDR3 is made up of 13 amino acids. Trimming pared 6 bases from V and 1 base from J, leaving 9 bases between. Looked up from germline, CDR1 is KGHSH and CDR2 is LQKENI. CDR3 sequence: CASSAGANTEAFF. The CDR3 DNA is TGTGCCAGCTCGGCGGGGGCGAACACTGAAGCTTTCTTT. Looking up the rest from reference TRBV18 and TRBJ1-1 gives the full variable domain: NAGVMQNPRHLVRRRGQEARLRCSPMKGHSHVYWYRQLPEEGLKFMVYLQKENIIDESGMPKERFSAEFPKEGPSILRIQQVVRGDSAAYFCASSAGANTEAFFGQGTRLTVV.

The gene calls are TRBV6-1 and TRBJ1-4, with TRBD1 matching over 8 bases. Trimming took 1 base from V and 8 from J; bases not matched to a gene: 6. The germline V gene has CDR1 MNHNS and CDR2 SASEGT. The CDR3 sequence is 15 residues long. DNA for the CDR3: TGTGCCAGCAGTGAAGAGACAGGGGCACTGGAAAAACTGTTTTTT. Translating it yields CASSEETGALEKLFF.

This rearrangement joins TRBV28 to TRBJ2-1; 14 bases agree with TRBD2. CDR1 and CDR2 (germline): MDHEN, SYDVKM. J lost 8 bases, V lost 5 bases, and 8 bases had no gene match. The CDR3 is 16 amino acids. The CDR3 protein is CASSTTSGRALDEQFF. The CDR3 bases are TGTGCCAGCAGTACGACTAGCGGGAGGGCTCTCGATGAGCAGTTCTTC.

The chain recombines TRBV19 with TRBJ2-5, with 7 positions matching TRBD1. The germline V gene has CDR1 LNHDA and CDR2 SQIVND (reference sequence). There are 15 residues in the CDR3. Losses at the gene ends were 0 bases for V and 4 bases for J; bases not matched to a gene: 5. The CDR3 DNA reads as TGTGCCAGTAGTATAGAGAAGGGGGCGCGAGAGACCCAGTACTTC. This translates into CASSIEKGARETQYF. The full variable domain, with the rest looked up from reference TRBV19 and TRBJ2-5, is DGGITQSPKYLFRKEGQNVTLSCEQNLNHDAMYWYRQDPGQGLRLIYYSQIVNDFQKGDIAEGYSVSREKKESFPLTVTSAQKNPTAFYLCASSIEKGARETQYFGPGTRLLVL.

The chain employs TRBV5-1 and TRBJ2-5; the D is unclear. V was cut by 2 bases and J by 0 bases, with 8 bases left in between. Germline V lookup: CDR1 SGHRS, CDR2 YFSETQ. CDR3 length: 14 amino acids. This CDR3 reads CASSFDMYQETQYF. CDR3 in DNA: TGCGCCAGCAGCTTCGACATGTACCAAGAGACCCAGTACTTC.

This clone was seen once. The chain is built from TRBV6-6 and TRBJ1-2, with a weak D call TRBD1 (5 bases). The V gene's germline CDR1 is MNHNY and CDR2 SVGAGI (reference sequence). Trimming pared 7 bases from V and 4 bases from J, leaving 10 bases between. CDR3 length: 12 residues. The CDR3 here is CASNNRTYGYTF. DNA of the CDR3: TGTGCCAGCAATAACAGGACCTATGGCTACACCTTC.

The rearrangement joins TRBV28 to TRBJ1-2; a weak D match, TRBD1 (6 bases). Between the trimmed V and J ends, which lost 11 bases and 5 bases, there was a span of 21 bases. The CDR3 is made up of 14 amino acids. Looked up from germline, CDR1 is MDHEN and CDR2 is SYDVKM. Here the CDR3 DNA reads TGTGCCTCCCTGGGGGCCCAGGGGTGGTATGGCTACACCTTC. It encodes CASLGAQGWYGYTF.

The CDR3: CASSHRALNTEAFF. CDR3 bases: TGTGCCAGTAGTCACAGGGCGCTGAACACTGAAGCTTTCTTT. The chain links TRBV19 to TRBJ1-1, with D perhaps TRBD1 (6 bases). CDR1 is LNHDA, CDR2 SQIVND, per germline (reference sequence). Deletions cut 5 bases from V and 0 bases from J, with 10 bases between. The CDR3 consists of 14 residues.

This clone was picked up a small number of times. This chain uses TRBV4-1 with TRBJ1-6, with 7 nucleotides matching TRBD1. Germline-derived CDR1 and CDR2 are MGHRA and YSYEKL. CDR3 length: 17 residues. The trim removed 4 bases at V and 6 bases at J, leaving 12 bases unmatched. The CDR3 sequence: CASSLRELRDSNSPLHF. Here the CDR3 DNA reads TGCGCCAGCAGCCTTAGGGAACTCCGGGACAGTAATTCACCCCTCCACTTT.

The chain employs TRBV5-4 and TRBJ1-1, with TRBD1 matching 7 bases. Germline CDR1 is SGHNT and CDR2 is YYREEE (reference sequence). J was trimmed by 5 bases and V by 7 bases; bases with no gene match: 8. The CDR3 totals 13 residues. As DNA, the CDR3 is TGTGCCAGCGCAACGACAGGGAAGACTGAAGCTTTCTTT. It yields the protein CASATTGKTEAFF. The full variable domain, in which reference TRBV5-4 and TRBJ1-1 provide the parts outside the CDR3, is ETGVTQSPTHLIKTRGQQVTLRCSSQSGHNTVSWYQQALGQGPQFIFQYYREEENGRGNFPPRFSGLQFPNYSSELNVNALELDDSALYLCASATTGKTEAFFGQGTRLTVV.

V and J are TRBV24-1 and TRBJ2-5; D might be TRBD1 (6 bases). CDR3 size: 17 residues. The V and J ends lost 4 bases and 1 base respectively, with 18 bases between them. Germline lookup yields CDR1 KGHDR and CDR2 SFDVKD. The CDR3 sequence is CATSDADSGSSQETQYF. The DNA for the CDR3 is TGTGCCACCAGTGACGCGGACAGCGGAAGTTCCCAAGAGACCCAGTACTTC.

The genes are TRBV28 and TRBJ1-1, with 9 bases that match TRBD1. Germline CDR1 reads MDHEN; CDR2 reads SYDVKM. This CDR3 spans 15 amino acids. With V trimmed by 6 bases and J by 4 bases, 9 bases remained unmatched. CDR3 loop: CASSPIDRGSTEAFF. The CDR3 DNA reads TGTGCCAGCAGCCCCATCGACAGGGGGAGCACTGAAGCTTTCTTT.

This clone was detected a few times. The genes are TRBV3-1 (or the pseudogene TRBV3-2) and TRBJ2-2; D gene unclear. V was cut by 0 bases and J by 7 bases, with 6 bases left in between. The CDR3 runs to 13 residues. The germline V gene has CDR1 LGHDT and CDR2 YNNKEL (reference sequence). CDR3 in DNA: TGTGCCAGCAGCCAAGATAGTAGCGGGGAGCTGTTTTTT. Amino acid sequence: CASSQDSSGELFF.

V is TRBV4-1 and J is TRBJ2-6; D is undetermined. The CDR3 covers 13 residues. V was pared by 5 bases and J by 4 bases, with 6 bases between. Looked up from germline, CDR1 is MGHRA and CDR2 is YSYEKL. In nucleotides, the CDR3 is TGCGCCAGCAGCTCCTACGGGGCCAACGTCCTGACTTTC. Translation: CASSSYGANVLTF.

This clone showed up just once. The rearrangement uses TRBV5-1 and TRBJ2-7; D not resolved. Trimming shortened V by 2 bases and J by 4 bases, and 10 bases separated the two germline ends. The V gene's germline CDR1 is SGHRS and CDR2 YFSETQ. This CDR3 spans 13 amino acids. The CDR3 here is CASSFSDGYEQYV. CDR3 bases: TGCGCCAGCAGCTTCTCCGACGGGTACGAGCAGTACGTC.

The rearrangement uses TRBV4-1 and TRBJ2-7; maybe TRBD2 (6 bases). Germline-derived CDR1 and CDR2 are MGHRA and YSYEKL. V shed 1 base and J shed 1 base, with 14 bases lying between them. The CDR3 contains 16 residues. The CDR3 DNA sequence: TGCGCCAGCAGCCAAGTGGACGGGAGTCCGTCCTACGAGCAGTACTTC. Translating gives CASSQVDGSPSYEQYF.

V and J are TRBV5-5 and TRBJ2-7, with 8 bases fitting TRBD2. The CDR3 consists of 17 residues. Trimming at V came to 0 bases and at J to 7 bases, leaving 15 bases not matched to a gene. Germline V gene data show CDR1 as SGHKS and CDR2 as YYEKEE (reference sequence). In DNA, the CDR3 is TGTGCCAGCAGCTTGGGCCCCCCGGGAGGGAGAGGGGGTGAGCAGTACGTC. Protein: CASSLGPPGGRGGEQYV.

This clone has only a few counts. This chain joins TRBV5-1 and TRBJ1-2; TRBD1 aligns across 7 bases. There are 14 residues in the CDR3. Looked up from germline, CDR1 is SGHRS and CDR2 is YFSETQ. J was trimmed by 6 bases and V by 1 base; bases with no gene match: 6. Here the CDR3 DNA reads TGCGCCAGCAGCTTGTTCACAGGGGAGGATGGCTACACCTTC. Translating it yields CASSLFTGEDGYTF.